One T cell receptor (beta chain) is described in this entry. Its antigen remains undetermined. Nothing much larger sits one base from this clone, and base qualities are not available. This entry is derived from a study of blood T cell repertoires in COVID-19 (TCRdb year 2020). Notes on the research overall: Samples covering the acute and convalescent phases of COVID-19 were provided by collaborators in the United States, Italy and Spain. A de-identified subject ID, COVID-19 status, age in years and sex were almost always included in the sample metadata. The repertoires were made available in a free public database intended to serve as a resource for research on the immune response to SARS-CoV-2. The dataset comprised deeply sampled blood TCRbeta repertoires from subjects exposed to, actively infected with, or recovered from COVID-19. HLA class I and class II types, where available, came from metadata supplied by the sample provider rather than from assay-based typing. Samples were obtained from the ongoing ImmuneRACE study (first 160 participants) and from 1,200 or so subjects provided by 6 global collaborators. The material from the prospective study consisted of cDNA or gDNA derived from T cells, B-cell-depleted T cells, or PBMCs. Broader findings and caveats from the paper: The quantity of clinical and demographic metadata differed by source and by participant and was supplied without curation.

Each collaborating institution followed its own protocols to collect whole blood in K2EDTA tubes. Collaborator samples were shipped for TCRbeta analysis as frozen whole blood, isolated PBMCs, or DNA extracted from either sample type. Reading from cysteine to phenylalanine, the CDR3 counts 14 amino acids. This entry keeps only the CDR3 DNA: 42 bases, framed from base 1. CDR1 and CDR2 are read off the germline V gene (reference sequence) as LGHDT and YNNKEL. V is clipped by 4 bases and J by 5 bases, and the sequence between their germline boundaries is 12 bases long. TCRbeta CDR3 regions were amplified from genomic DNA by means of the immunoSEQ Assay, a bias-controlled multiplex PCR. Processing in the source paper ran as follows. Nucleated cell counts per sample were estimated from amplification of reference gene primers within the assay. Sequence reads were collapsed and filtered to measure the absolute abundance of every unique TCRbeta CDR3 rearrangement. For each sample, productive Simpson clonality was calculated as the square root of Simpson's diversity index over productive rearrangements. Not all clones reach the TCRdb copy of this immuneACCESS table, which keeps in-frame sequences only. Checked studies attribute under half of the gap to unresolved V genes and leave the rest unexplained. Clonal size and the V and J genes are those of that table, whereas D and trimming came from the DNA. The sample profile shows a few hundred thousand clones; over 75% of them were found once. Together, the top ten hold around 12% of the sample.

The chain was built from TRBV3-1 (or the pseudogene TRBV3-2) and TRBJ2-1; the best D guess is TRBD2, with 6 bases matching. What was sequenced was peripheral blood. The origin of this receptor is a woman aged 60 to 75 with acute or convalescent COVID-19. CDR3 sequence: CASSPLTRHNEQFF. The nucleotide sequence is TGTGCCAGCAGCCCCCTGACTAGACACAATGAGCAGTTCTTC.